These 29 T cell receptor beta chains came from one sample sequenced in a study of blood T cell repertoires in COVID-19. The assay was immunoSEQ multiplex PCR, and TCRdb's table has in-frame clones only and misses some. The data show 180,000 or so clones, with around 80% seen just once and approximately 6.9% held by the top ten. The sample taken for sequencing was peripheral blood. The receptor source for this set is a human donor with acute or convalescent COVID-19. The donor label of this sample is uncertain.

The rearrangement links TRBV7-8 to TRBJ1-1; 7 bases agree with TRBD1. Germline lookup yields CDR1 SGHVS and CDR2 FQNEAQ. Trimming removed 6 bases from V and 1 base from J; junction bases left unmatched: 2. The CDR3 covers 13 residues. CDR3 amino acids: CASRPGGNTEAFF. CDR3 nucleotides: TGTGCCAGCAGACCAGGGGGGAACACTGAAGCTTTCTTT.

The rearrangement joins TRBV6-5 to TRBJ2-5, with a weak D call TRBD2 (6 bases). Trimming left V 6 bases short and J 7 bases short, with 18 bases between. This CDR3 has 14 amino acids. Per the germline V gene, CDR1 is MNHEY and CDR2 is SVGAGI. CDR3 region: CASSSARQGGTQYF. DNA of the CDR3: TGTGCCAGCAGCAGCGCGCGGCAGGGAGGGACCCAGTACTTC.

The chain has TRBV12-3 or TRBV12-4 and TRBJ2-7; no clear D gene. The CDR3 sequence is 11 residues long. The V gene lost 4 bases and the J gene lost 6 bases, with 7 bases spanning the gap. The DNA for the CDR3 is TGTGCCAGCAGTTCCTACCGCGAGCAGTACTTC. Its protein is CASSSYREQYF.

The chain recombines TRBV7-9 with TRBJ1-1, with D possibly being TRBD1 (5 bases). Germline V gene lookup returns CDR1 SEHNR and CDR2 FQNEAQ (reference sequence). This CDR3 comprises 14 residues. Trimming cost V 3 bases and J 7 bases, with 15 bases left between them. In DNA, the CDR3 is TGTGCCAGCAGCTTGGGCAGGGTAGGTGGTGAAGCTTTCTTT. Translation: CASSLGRVGGEAFF.

This clone was found a few times. The J gene is TRBJ2-7, the V gene TRBV11-2; 8 nucleotides agree with TRBD2. The germline gives CDR1 SGHAT, CDR2 FQNNGV. This CDR3 spans 15 amino acids. Trimming cost V 5 bases and J 3 bases; bases outside gene matches: 9. The CDR3 bases are TGTGCCAGCAGCCCCAGATCGAGCGGGAGCTACGAGCAGTACTTC. As protein: CASSPRSSGSYEQYF.

The chain employs TRBV23-1 and TRBJ1-5; perhaps TRBD1 as D (6 bases). TRBV23-1 is labeled an ORF, and its function is uncertain. This CDR3 region has 15 residues. With 4 bases removed from V and 2 bases from J, the gap between germline ends came to 12 bases. The CDR3 DNA follows: TGCGCCAGCAGTCGCCAAAGGGGGTGCAATCAGCCCCAGCATTTT. Residues: CASSRQRGCNQPQHF.

V is TRBV12-3 or TRBV12-4 and J is TRBJ2-7, with no clear D. Trimming pared 6 bases from V and 7 bases from J, leaving 10 bases between. The CDR3 length is 11 residues. The CDR3 DNA follows: TGTGCCAGCAGCCGGTTGATGGAGCAGTACTTC. It specifies CASSRLMEQYF.

The chain links TRBV5-1 to TRBJ2-2; 10 positions match TRBD1. The germline gives CDR1 SGHRS, CDR2 YFSETQ. V dropped 0 bases and J dropped 2; count of bases not matched to a gene: 1. The CDR3 runs 16 residues. In DNA form, the CDR3 reads TGCGCCAGCAGCTTGGGGGACAGGGGTAACACCGGGGAGCTGTTTTTT. Translated, it gives CASSLGDRGNTGELFF.

V gene TRBV7-8 combines with J gene TRBJ2-1, with 9 bases identical to TRBD1. Germline CDR1 reads SGHVS; CDR2 reads FQNEAQ. J gave up 3 bases and V 5 bases, and 5 bases lay outside the gene matches. The length of the CDR3 is 15 residues. CDR3 in amino acids: CASSDRGAFYNEQFF. CDR3 DNA sequence: TGTGCCAGCAGCGACAGGGGGGCCTTCTACAATGAGCAGTTCTTC.

V and J are TRBV6-1 and TRBJ2-4, with TRBD2 identical over 7 bases. The germline V gene has CDR1 MNHNS and CDR2 SASEGT. The CDR3 is made up of 15 amino acids. V lost 1 base, J lost 10 bases, and 10 bases stayed unmatched. CDR3 amino acids: CASSEVYLAVGIQYF. In DNA, the CDR3 is TGTGCCAGCAGTGAAGTTTACCTAGCGGTTGGGATTCAGTACTTC.

The chain links TRBV5-4 to TRBJ1-1; the match to TRBD1 covers 8 bases. V dropped 5 bases and J dropped 4; count of bases not matched to a gene: 10. This CDR3 contains 15 residues. Germline CDR1 and CDR2: SGHNT and YYREEE (reference sequence). CDR3 in amino acids: CASSRTGRSTTEAFF. DNA for the CDR3: TGTGCCAGCAGTCGGACAGGGCGATCGACCACTGAAGCTTTCTTT.

V is TRBV7-2 and J is TRBJ1-5; TRBD1 is a possible D gene (5 bases). Germline-derived CDR1 and CDR2 are SGHTA and FQGNSA. The V and J ends lost 5 bases and 4 bases respectively, with 15 bases between them. The CDR3 length is 15 residues. The CDR3 is CASSQMGGLNQPQHF. Written as DNA, the CDR3 is TGTGCCAGCAGCCAGATGGGGGGGTTAAATCAGCCCCAGCATTTT. Filled out from reference TRBV7-2 and TRBJ1-5, the complete variable domain reads GAGVSQSPSNKVTEKGKDVELRCDPISGHTALYWYRQSLGQGLEFLIYFQGNSAPDKSGLPSDRFSAERTGGSVSTLTIQRTQQEDSAVYLCASSQMGGLNQPQHFGDGTRLSIL.

The V call is TRBV6-1, the J call TRBJ1-2, with a weak D call TRBD1 (5 bases). The CDR3 is made up of 14 amino acids. Germline CDR1 is MNHNS and CDR2 is SASEGT. The V end lost 2 bases, the J end lost 3 bases, and 10 bases lay between the germline ends. This CDR3 is CASSESGTHYGYTF. Written as DNA, the CDR3 is TGTGCCAGCAGTGAATCCGGGACTCACTATGGCTACACCTTC.

J is TRBJ2-7 and V is TRBV6-5; D might be TRBD2 (5 bases). There are 15 residues in the CDR3. Trimming removed 0 bases at V and 8 bases at J, with 17 bases between. The germline CDR1 and CDR2 sequences are MNHEY and SVGAGI. CDR3 protein: CASSYSGGGSTKQYF. In nucleotides, the CDR3 is TGTGCCAGCAGTTACTCCGGAGGAGGCTCTACGAAGCAGTACTTC.

The chain combines TRBV21-1 with TRBJ2-3; the table gives TRBD1 as D, unverified against the DNA. TRBV21-1 is shown as a pseudogene. This CDR3 has 14 amino acids. The CDR3 DNA is TGTGCCAGCAGCAAAGGGCAGGACACAGATACGCAGTATTTT. Translated, it gives CASSKGQDTDTQYF.

CDR3 sequence (DNA): TGTGCCAGCAGTCTGGAGTTGGGCAATCAGCCCCAGCATTTT. Translating gives CASSLELGNQPQHF. The chain employs TRBV6-5 and TRBJ1-5; no clear D gene. Germline values: CDR1 MNHEY, CDR2 SVGAGI. V dropped 5 bases and J dropped 2 bases, with 10 bases sitting between them. The CDR3 has 14 amino acids.

J is TRBJ2-2 and V is TRBV28, with 10 bases fitting TRBD1. Germline V CDR1 and CDR2: MDHEN, SYDVKM. V lost 6 bases, J lost 4 bases, and 8 bases stayed unmatched. CDR3 length: 16 amino acids. The CDR3 nucleotides read TGTGCCAGCAGCCCGGCGGGACAGGGGACCACCGGGGAGCTGTTTTTT. Its translation is CASSPAGQGTTGELFF.

V and J are TRBV19 and TRBJ2-1; D gene unclear. V gave up 4 bases and J gave up 4 bases, with 17 bases separating them. CDR3 length equals 16 residues. The germline V gene encodes CDR1 LNHDA and CDR2 SQIVND (reference sequence). The CDR3 region is CASSTREVSFYNEQFF. The CDR3 coding sequence is TGTGCCAGTAGTACTAGAGAGGTGTCATTTTACAATGAGCAGTTCTTC.

This clone was seen a single time. This chain connects TRBV28 to TRBJ1-2; D is possibly TRBD1 (5 bases). Trimming cost V 4 bases and J 13 bases, with 22 bases left between them. Germline V gene lookup returns CDR1 MDHEN and CDR2 SYDVKM. The CDR3 loop spans 14 amino acids. Here the CDR3 reads CASSSGGSGKVSTF. The CDR3 DNA reads TGTGCCAGCAGTTCGGGGGGGTCAGGGAAAGTGTCCACCTTC.

This clone was seen a single time. The CDR3 reads CASSTRQGARLGNTEAFF. In DNA form, the CDR3 reads TGTGCCAGTAGTACCCGCCAGGGGGCCCGACTCGGGAACACTGAAGCTTTCTTT. This chain links TRBV19 with TRBJ1-1; 8 nucleotides agree with TRBD1. Trimming cost V 4 bases and J 1 base; bases outside gene matches: 14. This CDR3 has 18 amino acids. In germline, CDR1 is LNHDA, CDR2 SQIVND (reference sequence).

This chain connects TRBV9 to TRBJ2-1; D is possibly TRBD2 (7 bases). The CDR3 is 20 amino acids. V dropped 0 bases and J dropped 6 bases, with 28 bases sitting between them. CDR1 is SGDLS and CDR2 is YYNGEE in the germline V gene. DNA of the CDR3: TGTGCCAGCAGCGTAGACCCCGGTGGGGGGGGGCCGCGGGTCGGCAATGAGCAGTTCTTC. Translating it yields CASSVDPGGGGPRVGNEQFF.

The V and J genes are TRBV30 and TRBJ2-1, with unresolved D. Germline values: CDR1 GTSNPN, CDR2 SVGIG (reference sequence). Between the trimmed V and J ends, which lost 8 bases and 7 bases, there was a span of 12 bases. CDR3 size: 11 residues. CDR3: CARAHDNEQFF. CDR3 in DNA: TGTGCCCGAGCGCATGATAATGAGCAGTTCTTC. Filled out from reference TRBV30 and TRBJ2-1, the complete variable domain reads SQTIHQWPATLVQPVGSPLSLECTVEGTSNPNLYWYRQAAGRGLQLLFYSVGIGQISSEVPQNLSASRPQDRQFILSSKKLLLSDSGFYLCARAHDNEQFFGPGTRLTVL.

CDR3 DNA sequence: TGTGCCAGCAGCTCCTCCGGGACAGGAAGCGAGCAGTACTTC. This encodes CASSSSGTGSEQYF. The chain couples TRBV5-8 to TRBJ2-7; 8 positions agree with TRBD1. The germline V gene has CDR1 SGHTS and CDR2 YDEGEE. The V gene end was trimmed by 3 bases and the J gene end by 6 bases; junction bases not matched to a gene: 8. The CDR3 length is 14 residues.

The V call is TRBV14, the J call TRBJ2-5; D might be TRBD2 (5 bases). The CDR3 runs 14 residues. Germline values: CDR1 SGHDN, CDR2 FVKESK. V lost 1 base and J 5 bases, leaving 11 bases between the germline ends. CDR3 sequence: CASSQVRGRETQYF. Written as DNA, the CDR3 is TGTGCCAGCAGCCAAGTACGGGGTCGGGAGACCCAGTACTTC.

Of note for this clone: Other DNA sequences in the same sample also yield this CDR3. The chain links TRBV19 to TRBJ2-7, with 13 bases matching TRBD2. The germline gives CDR1 LNHDA, CDR2 SQIVND (reference sequence). The V gene end was trimmed by 2 bases and the J gene end by 4 bases; junction bases not matched to a gene: 2. The CDR3 consists of 15 residues. CDR3 sequence (DNA): TGTGCCAGTAGTATAAGGACTAGCGGGAGTTACGAGCAGTACTTC. It encodes CASSIRTSGSYEQYF. Filled out from reference TRBV19 and TRBJ2-7, the complete variable domain reads DGGITQSPKYLFRKEGQNVTLSCEQNLNHDAMYWYRQDPGQGLRLIYYSQIVNDFQKGDIAEGYSVSREKKESFPLTVTSAQKNPTAFYLCASSIRTSGSYEQYFGPGTRLTVT.

The gene calls are TRBV7-2 and TRBJ1-5; D is uncertain. Germline CDR1 reads SGHTA; CDR2 reads FQGNSA. V shed 1 base and J shed 6 bases, with 13 bases lying between them. The CDR3 is 15 amino acids. The CDR3 loop reads CASSLDGSGSQPQHF. In nucleotides, the CDR3 is TGTGCCAGCAGCTTAGACGGGTCGGGGAGTCAGCCCCAGCATTTT.

The chain has TRBV12-1 and TRBJ2-1; the table assigns TRBD2, which was not confirmed against the DNA. TRBV12-1 is an annotated pseudogene. CDR3 length equals 16 residues. The CDR3 reads CASLGEREGSYNEQFF. CDR3 DNA sequence: TGTGCCAGCCTGGGGGAGCGGGAGGGCTCCTACAATGAGCAGTTCTTC.

V usage is TRBV3-1 (or the pseudogene TRBV3-2) and J usage is TRBJ2-5; D not resolved. Per germline, CDR1 LGHDT and CDR2 YNNKEL (reference sequence). The CDR3 contains 12 residues. V was shortened by 1 base and J by 3 bases, with 3 bases between the two germline ends. This chain's CDR3 is CASSQGEETQYF. For the CDR3, the DNA is TGTGCCAGCAGCCAAGGCGAAGAGACCCAGTACTTC.

This clone was detected only once. This chain connects TRBV6-5 to TRBJ2-5; no firm D call. This CDR3 has 14 residues. V gave up 6 bases and J gave up 2 bases, with 13 bases separating them. In germline, CDR1 is MNHEY, CDR2 SVGAGI. The DNA for the CDR3 is TGTGCCAGCAGACCCCAGGTTTTACAAGAGACCCAGTACTTC. Residues: CASRPQVLQETQYF.